Shown below are 30 T cell receptor beta chains from a single sample sequenced in a study of OX40 agonist ivuxolimab in advanced cancers. TCRdb's table, derived via immunoSEQ multiplex PCR, lists solely in-frame clones and lacks some. The table records tens of thousands of clones, roughly 88% of them present only once. Sequenced here: CD4+ or CD8+ T cells sorted from blood, sampled in a trial of the OX40 agonist ivuxolimab. The receptors stem from an adult with an advanced solid tumor such as melanoma, head and neck, liver or kidney cancer.

The chain is built from TRBV2 and TRBJ2-7; D gene ambiguous. The germline V gene has CDR1 SNHLY and CDR2 FYNNEI. The V end lost 3 bases, the J end lost 6 bases, and 9 bases lay between the germline ends. The CDR3 totals 12 residues. The DNA of the CDR3 is TGTGCCAGCAGTGATATGGGTGGCGAGCAGTACGTC. Translation gives CASSDMGGEQYV.

The chain has TRBV6-6 and TRBJ1-3, with 7 bases lining up with TRBD1. Germline loops: CDR1 MNHNY, CDR2 SVGAGI (reference sequence). The CDR3 contains 16 residues. Germline trimming cut 5 bases from V and 0 bases from J; bases unmatched to any gene: 7. The CDR3 is CASSPGQSNSGNTIYF. The CDR3 DNA sequence: TGTGCCAGCAGTCCGGGACAGTCCAACTCTGGAAACACCATATATTTT.

The V gene is TRBV10-3, the J gene TRBJ1-2; possibly TRBD1 for D (5 bases). With 8 bases removed from V and 6 bases from J, the gap between germline ends came to 22 bases. Germline assignment: CDR1 ENHRY and CDR2 SYGVKD. The CDR3 totals 15 residues. The CDR3 nucleotides read TGTGCCATCGAAACCCGGGACTCAAAGACCGATGGCTACACCTTC. This translates into CAIETRDSKTDGYTF.

The gene calls are TRBV18 and TRBJ1-5; possible D gene TRBD1, 5 bases. Deletions cut 6 bases from V and 9 bases from J, with 15 bases between. Germline V gives CDR1 KGHSH, CDR2 LQKENI. This CDR3 has 13 amino acids. DNA for the CDR3: TGTGCCAGCTCCCCGGAGGGCCAGGGGCCCCAGCATTTT. This sequence encodes CASSPEGQGPQHF.

This chain connects TRBV5-1 to TRBJ2-2, with a weak D call TRBD1 (6 bases). Germline assignment: CDR1 SGHRS and CDR2 YFSETQ. Trimming pared 4 bases from V and 5 bases from J, leaving 18 bases between. The CDR3 runs 16 residues. CDR3 DNA: TGCGCCAGCAGCCAAACGGGACACGGGGCAACCGGGGAGCTGTTTTTT. It specifies CASSQTGHGATGELFF. Combining the CDR3 with reference TRBV5-1 and TRBJ2-2 gives the whole variable domain KAGVTQTPRYLIKTRGQQVTLSCSPISGHRSVSWYQQTPGQGLQFLFEYFSETQRNKGNFPGRFSGRQFSNSRSEMNVSTLELGDSALYLCASSQTGHGATGELFFGEGSRLTVL.

This rearrangement joins TRBV5-4 to TRBJ2-5; no reliable D call. V lost 3 bases and J lost 5, with 14 bases in between. This CDR3 has 14 residues. Germline CDR1 reads SGHNT; CDR2 reads YYREEE (reference sequence). CDR3 sequence: CASSSTLGSETQYF. Written as DNA, the CDR3 is TGTGCCAGCAGCTCTACCCTTGGGTCCGAGACCCAGTACTTC.

This chain uses TRBV18 with TRBJ2-3, with 8 bases fitting TRBD2. The CDR3 is made up of 18 amino acids. The germline V gene encodes CDR1 KGHSH and CDR2 LQKENI. Trimming took 4 bases from V and 2 from J; bases not matched to a gene: 14. CDR3 DNA sequence: TGTGCCAGCTCACACGCCTCTCCGGGGGGGGGAACCACAGATACGCAGTATTTT. Encoded protein: CASSHASPGGGTTDTQYF.

Concerning this clone: The junction shows a germline mismatch at one end, possibly a read error. The rearrangement uses TRBV20-1 and TRBJ1-2, with TRBD1 matching over 7 bases. The CDR3 runs to 11 residues. Germline-derived CDR1 and CDR2 are DFQATT and SNEGSKA (reference sequence). DNA for the CDR3: TGCAGTGCCAGGGCAGACAGGGTGGGGGCATTC. Protein product: CSARADRVGAF.

The chain couples TRBV28 to TRBJ1-5, with unresolved D. The CDR3 loop spans 14 amino acids. Trimming removed 5 bases at V and 3 bases at J, with 11 bases between. Germline CDR1 reads MDHEN; CDR2 reads SYDVKM. The chain's CDR3 is CASSPATDNQPQHF. The DNA for the CDR3 is TGTGCCAGCAGTCCCGCAACGGACAATCAGCCCCAGCATTTT.

The CDR3 sequence is CSVVGANEKLFF. CDR3 nucleotides: TGCAGCGTTGTAGGGGCTAATGAAAAACTGTTTTTT. This chain links TRBV29-1 with TRBJ1-4, with a tentative D call TRBD1 (5 bases). Trimming took 4 bases from V and 3 from J, leaving 6 bases between them. The CDR3 loop spans 12 amino acids. Germline CDR1 reads SQVTM; CDR2 reads ANQGSEA.

The chain links TRBV5-1 to TRBJ2-7; 10 bases match TRBD2. The germline V gene has CDR1 SGHRS and CDR2 YFSETQ. The CDR3 extends over 15 amino acids. J gave up 0 bases and V 5 bases, and 5 bases lay outside the gene matches. The CDR3 sequence: CASRELAGSSYEQYF. The CDR3, as DNA: TGCGCCAGCAGAGAACTAGCGGGGAGCTCCTACGAGCAGTACTTC. The full variable domain, in which reference TRBV5-1 and TRBJ2-7 provide the parts outside the CDR3, is KAGVTQTPRYLIKTRGQQVTLSCSPISGHRSVSWYQQTPGQGLQFLFEYFSETQRNKGNFPGRFSGRQFSNSRSEMNVSTLELGDSALYLCASRELAGSSYEQYFGPGTRLTVT.

The chain couples TRBV5-4 to TRBJ1-4; tentative D call: TRBD1 (6 bases). The length of the CDR3 is 14 residues. CDR1 is SGHNT and CDR2 is YYREEE in the germline V gene (reference sequence). V was cut by 4 bases and J by 8 bases, with 15 bases left in between. This chain's CDR3 is CASSLRGAGEKLFF. DNA of the CDR3: TGTGCCAGCAGCCTCCGGGGGGCAGGGGAAAAACTGTTTTTT.

The chain has TRBV4-1 and TRBJ1-2; the D gene is possibly TRBD1 (5 bases). Germline V gives CDR1 MGHRA, CDR2 YSYEKL. The CDR3 has 16 residues. Trimming cost V 0 bases and J 8 bases, with 19 bases left between them. The CDR3 loop is CASSQDLGREGMGYTF. CDR3 nucleotide sequence: TGCGCCAGCAGCCAAGATCTTGGCAGGGAGGGGATGGGCTACACCTTC.

J is TRBJ1-1 and V is TRBV6-1; no firm D call. The CDR3 spans 12 residues. Trimming shortened V by 4 bases and J by 1 base, and 4 bases separated the two germline ends. Germline V gene lookup returns CDR1 MNHNS and CDR2 SASEGT. The CDR3 coding sequence is TGTGCCAGCAGTGCGGAGAACACTGAAGCTTTCTTT. The encoded protein is CASSAENTEAFF.

The chain joins TRBV2 to TRBJ1-1; 7 bases are a match to TRBD1. Losses at the gene ends were 5 bases for V and 3 bases for J; bases not matched to a gene: 6. CDR1 and CDR2 from the germline V gene are SNHLY and FYNNEI. This CDR3 has 14 residues. The CDR3 loop is CASSIRQGDTEAFF. CDR3 coding DNA: TGTGCCAGCAGTATTCGACAGGGAGACACTGAAGCTTTCTTT.

This chain links TRBV10-3 with TRBJ2-2; 9 positions match TRBD1. Germline V gene lookup returns CDR1 ENHRY and CDR2 SYGVKD. This CDR3 region has 17 residues. V shed 0 bases and J 5 bases; nucleotides not matched to a gene: 7. This CDR3 reads CAISESAGQGWTGELFF. In DNA, the CDR3 is TGTGCCATCAGTGAGTCGGCTGGACAGGGGTGGACCGGGGAGCTGTTTTTT.

The chain carries TRBV29-1 and TRBJ2-3; D is ambiguous. This CDR3 has 15 amino acids. Trimming pared 3 bases from V and 2 bases from J, leaving 15 bases between. The germline CDR1 and CDR2 sequences are SQVTM and ANQGSEA. CDR3: CSVDPSQAHTDTQYF. The DNA for the CDR3 is TGCAGCGTTGATCCCTCTCAAGCGCACACAGATACGCAGTATTTT.

This chain uses TRBV11-3 with TRBJ2-3; the D is unclear. Germline CDR1 is SGHNT and CDR2 is YENEEA. The CDR3 length is 15 residues. Between the trimmed V and J ends, which lost 0 bases and 1 base, there was a span of 8 bases. This CDR3 reads CASSLESGGTDTQYF. CDR3 DNA: TGTGCCAGCAGCTTAGAATCGGGTGGCACAGATACGCAGTATTTT.

The count of this clone is one. The chain uses TRBV13 and TRBJ2-1; a weak D match, TRBD2 (6 bases). The germline V gene has CDR1 PRHDT and CDR2 FYEKMQ (reference sequence). CDR3 size: 14 residues. V lost 6 bases and J 5 bases, leaving 14 bases between the germline ends. CDR3 coding DNA: TGTGCCAGCAGTACGGGAGAAACGAACAATGAGCAGTTCTTC. Translating it yields CASSTGETNNEQFF.

V usage is TRBV11-3 and J usage is TRBJ2-7, with a possible D match to TRBD2 (6 bases). The CDR3 has 16 amino acids. The V gene's germline CDR1 is SGHNT and CDR2 YENEEA. V was shortened by 2 bases and J by 2 bases, with 16 bases between the two germline ends. The CDR3 DNA is TGTGCCAGCAGCTTACCCGGGACTTGGCTTCCCTACGAGCAGTACTTC. Translated: CASSLPGTWLPYEQYF.

The chain is built from TRBV6-6 and TRBJ1-4; unclear D gene. CDR1 is MNHNY, CDR2 SVGAGI, per germline (reference sequence). This CDR3 spans 14 amino acids. Trimming removed 2 bases from V and 7 bases from J, with 11 bases in between. The DNA for the CDR3 is TGTGCCAGCAGTTACAGGAACGCTGGTGAAAAACTGTTTTTT. Translation gives CASSYRNAGEKLFF.

This chain connects TRBV19 to TRBJ2-3; D is undetermined. Germline-derived CDR1 and CDR2 are LNHDA and SQIVND (reference sequence). Between the trimmed V and J ends, which lost 5 bases and 2 bases, there was a span of 8 bases. CDR3 length: 13 residues. In DNA form, the CDR3 reads TGTGCCAGTAGTCCGCGGATCACAGATACGCAGTATTTT. Amino acid sequence: CASSPRITDTQYF. The full variable domain, rest sourced from reference TRBV19 and TRBJ2-3, is DGGITQSPKYLFRKEGQNVTLSCEQNLNHDAMYWYRQDPGQGLRLIYYSQIVNDFQKGDIAEGYSVSREKKESFPLTVTSAQKNPTAFYLCASSPRITDTQYFGPGTRLTVL.

The chain uses TRBV6-5 and TRBJ1-1; possible D gene TRBD1, 5 bases. Trimming cost V 6 bases and J 8 bases, with 19 bases left between them. The CDR3 covers 14 residues. From germline, CDR1 is MNHEY and CDR2 SVGAGI. CDR3 loop: CASREGQIPAEAFF. The CDR3 DNA reads TGTGCCAGCAGGGAAGGACAAATACCAGCAGAAGCTTTCTTT.

The chain is built from TRBV19 and TRBJ1-1, with D perhaps TRBD1 (5 bases). The CDR3 spans 19 residues. The ends were cut back, 0 bases at V and 1 base at J, with 21 bases in the middle. Germline loops: CDR1 LNHDA, CDR2 SQIVND (reference sequence). CDR3: CASSIEAGSFRIANTEAFF. CDR3 sequence (DNA): TGTGCCAGTAGTATAGAGGCAGGGTCGTTCCGAATTGCGAACACTGAAGCTTTCTTT.

The chain uses TRBV18 and TRBJ2-1, with D perhaps matching TRBD1 or TRBD2 (5 bases each). Germline assignment: CDR1 KGHSH and CDR2 LQKENI. The V gene lost 6 bases and the J gene lost 10 bases, with 10 bases spanning the gap. The CDR3 length is 11 residues. CDR3 sequence: CASSSGTEQFF. In DNA form, the CDR3 reads TGTGCCAGCTCTTCCGGGACGGAGCAGTTCTTC.

The chain recombines TRBV6-1 with TRBJ1-1, with 8 bases aligning to TRBD1. CDR3 length: 14 residues. Trimming at V came to 6 bases and at J to 2 bases, leaving 5 bases not matched to a gene. Germline assignment: CDR1 MNHNS and CDR2 SASEGT. CDR3 sequence (DNA): TGTGCCAGCAGACCCACAGGGGGAAACACTGAAGCTTTCTTT. Its translation: CASRPTGGNTEAFF.

V is TRBV5-1 and J is TRBJ2-6; D remains unclear. V lost 4 bases and J 0 bases, leaving 5 bases between the germline ends. The CDR3 contains 14 residues. Germline V CDR1 and CDR2: SGHRS, YFSETQ. This chain's CDR3 is CASSPLSGANVLTF. The CDR3 nucleotides read TGCGCCAGCAGCCCCCTCTCTGGGGCCAACGTCCTGACTTTC.

This clone appeared a single time. This sequence joins TRBV27 and TRBJ2-7, with D tentatively TRBD1 (6 bases). CDR1 and CDR2 (germline): MNHEY, SMNVEV (reference sequence). The V end lost 4 bases, the J end lost 3 bases, and 10 bases lay between the germline ends. The CDR3 extends over 13 amino acids. The CDR3: CASSSSQGYEQYV. The CDR3 bases are TGTGCCAGCAGTTCTTCACAGGGCTACGAGCAGTACGTC.

V gene TRBV29-1 combines with J gene TRBJ2-3; a weak D match, TRBD1 (6 bases). In germline, CDR1 is SQVTM, CDR2 ANQGSEA. This CDR3 is 13 amino acids long. V gave up 7 bases and J gave up 2 bases, with 13 bases separating them. For the CDR3, the DNA is TGCAGCGGGGGGCGGGTACCCACAGATACGCAGTATTTT. Translating gives CSGGRVPTDTQYF.

A single count supports this clone. The chain has TRBV7-9 and TRBJ1-4, with D uncertain. Germline lookup yields CDR1 SEHNR and CDR2 FQNEAQ (reference sequence). There are 14 residues in the CDR3. V lost 2 bases, J lost 5 bases, and 9 bases lay in between. In DNA form, the CDR3 reads TGTGCCAGCAGCTTATTAGCGGGGAATGAAAAACTGTTTTTT. It translates to CASSLLAGNEKLFF. Using reference TRBV7-9 and TRBJ1-4 for the parts outside the CDR3, the full variable domain is DTGVSQNPRHKITKRGQNVTFRCDPISEHNRLYWYRQTLGQGPEFLTYFQNEAQLEKSRLLSDRFSAERPKGSFSTLEIQRTEQGDSAMYLCASSLLAGNEKLFFGSGTQLSVL.